The rows below give T cell receptor beta chains drawn from one sample of a study of shared clonotypes between healthy human individuals. The assay was immunoSEQ multiplex PCR, and TCRdb's table has in-frame clones only and misses some. The sample carries roughly 2,300,000 clones, 85% to 95% recorded once. The source material was naive CD4+ T cells from PBMCs. These receptors originate from a man younger than 30 in good health. Some clones in this sample may be carry-over from other donors' samples. Both conserved end residues are part of each CDR3. The D gene is left open where the match is weak. Rows give clone size only sometimes, using once, few, many, or a class for an expanded clone.

>TRBV15|TRBJ1-2|TRBD1|-
CATSTDSGTGFTF
TGTGCCACCAGCACCGATTCCGGGACAGGCTTCACCTTC
>TRBV7-2|TRBJ2-3|-|-
CASTHKRTGALGTDTQYF
TGTGCCAGCACCCACAAGCGGACGGGGGCGTTAGGAACAGATACGCAGTATTTT
>TRBV19|TRBJ2-7|TRBD1|-
CASSVAGQGAYEQYF
TGTGCCAGTAGTGTGGCGGGACAGGGAGCCTACGAGCAGTACTTC
>TRBV20-1|TRBJ1-1|-|-
CSASRGTEAFF
TGCAGTGCTAGTCGGGGTACTGAAGCTTTCTTT
>TRBV4-1|TRBJ1-4|-|-
CASSQRGFREKLFF
TGCGCCAGCAGCCAACGGGGGTTTAGGGAAAAACTGTTTTTT
>TRBV5-4|TRBJ2-3|-|-
CASSLSSSTDTQYF
TGTGCCAGCAGCTTGTCCTCTAGCACAGATACGCAGTATTTT
>TRBV2|TRBJ1-5|-|once
CAIPGQGQRPQHF
TGTGCGATCCCCGGGCAGGGTCAGAGGCCCCAGCATTTT
>TRBV7-9|TRBJ1-2|TRBD1|-
CASSPRDRGLDGYTF
TGTGCCAGCAGCCCTCGGGACAGGGGGCTTGATGGCTACACCTTC
>TRBV5-1|TRBJ2-1|TRBD2|-
CASNSGTSLYHEQFF
TGCGCCAGCAATTCCGGGACTAGTCTTTACCATGAGCAGTTCTTC
>TRBV5-1|TRBJ2-6|TRBD1|-
CASSHTPGTGDLYPGANVLTF
TGCGCCAGCAGCCACACCCCCGGGACAGGGGACCTTTATCCTGGGGCCAACGTCCTGACTTTC
>TRBV10-3|TRBJ2-1|-|-
CAISDGGTYNEQFF
TGTGCCATCAGTGATGGGGGGACCTACAATGAGCAGTTCTTC
>TRBV30|TRBJ2-7|-|-
CAWSVLGGGAGEQYF
TGTGCCTGGAGTGTACTGGGAGGTGGGGCGGGGGAGCAGTACTTC
>TRBV14|TRBJ1-2|-|-
CASSQDPANYGYTF
TGTGCCAGCAGCCAAGATCCAGCCAACTATGGCTACACCTTC
>TRBV7-9|TRBJ1-1|-|few
CASSFSTEAFF
TGTGCCAGCAGCTTTTCCACTGAAGCTTTCTTT
>TRBV28|TRBJ2-3|TRBD2|-
CASSGPPSGSQADTQYF
TGTGCCAGCAGTGGGCCCCCTAGCGGGAGTCAAGCAGATACGCAGTATTTT
>TRBV28|TRBJ1-4|TRBD1|-
CASSLRTGGREKLFF
TGTGCCAGCAGTTTACGGACAGGGGGGCGTGAAAAACTGTTTTTT
>TRBV11-2|TRBJ1-1|-|-
CASSRGVNTEAFF
TGTGCCAGCAGCCGAGGGGTGAACACTGAAGCTTTCTTT
>TRBV9|TRBJ2-1|TRBD1|-
CASGRKRTGGRNEQFF
TGTGCCAGCGGCCGAAAAAGGACAGGGGGGAGAAATGAGCAGTTCTTC
>TRBV19|TRBJ1-3|-|-
CASSIFHHSGNTIYF
TGTGCCAGTAGTATATTCCACCATTCTGGAAACACCATATATTTT
>TRBV30|TRBJ2-3|-|-
CAWTGSTDTQYF
TGTGCCTGGACAGGGAGCACAGATACGCAGTATTTT
>TRBV4-3|TRBJ2-6|-|-
CASSQDLMSYQRASSGANVLTF
TGCGCCAGCAGCCAAGATCTAATGAGCTACCAGCGGGCCTCCTCTGGGGCCAACGTCCTGACTTTC
>TRBV11-3|TRBJ2-1|TRBD2|-
CASSPRGLAGVYNEQFF
TGTGCCAGCAGCCCACGGGGGCTAGCGGGGGTCTACAATGAGCAGTTCTTC
>TRBV18|TRBJ2-1|TRBD2|-
CASSRPGLAGGPDEQFF
TGTGCCAGCTCCCGGCCGGGACTAGCGGGAGGGCCTGATGAGCAGTTCTTC
>TRBV30|TRBJ1-3|-|once
CAWRLTEKFGNTIYF
TGTGCCTGGAGGTTGACAGAAAAGTTTGGAAACACCATATATTTT
>TRBV9|TRBJ2-7|-|-
CASSVSLGDYEQYF
TGTGCCAGCAGCGTTTCTTTGGGCGACTACGAGCAGTACTTC
>TRBV19|TRBJ1-1|-|-
CASRKGMGQSNTEAFF
TGTGCCAGTAGAAAGGGGATGGGACAATCGAACACTGAAGCTTTCTTT
>TRBV5-1|TRBJ2-5|-|once
CASSFGQGRETQYF
TGCGCCAGCAGCTTCGGGCAGGGTCGAGAGACCCAGTACTTC
>TRBV2|TRBJ2-2|TRBD2|-
CASSVRGAGELFF
TGTGCCAGCAGTGTACGGGGGGCCGGGGAGCTGTTTTTT
>TRBV29-1|TRBJ1-4|-|-
CSVPGPGSGGEKLFF
TGCAGCGTCCCGGGTCCGGGATCTGGGGGTGAAAAACTGTTTTTT